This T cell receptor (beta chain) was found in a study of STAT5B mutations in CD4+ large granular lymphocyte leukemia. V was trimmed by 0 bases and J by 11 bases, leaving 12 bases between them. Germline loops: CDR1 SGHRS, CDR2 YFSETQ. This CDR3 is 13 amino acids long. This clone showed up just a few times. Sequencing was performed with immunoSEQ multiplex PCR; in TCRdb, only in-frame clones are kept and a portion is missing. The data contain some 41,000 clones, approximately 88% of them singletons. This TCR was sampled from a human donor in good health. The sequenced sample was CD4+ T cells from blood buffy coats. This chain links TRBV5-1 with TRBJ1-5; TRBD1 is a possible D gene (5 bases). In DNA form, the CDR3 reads TGCGCCAGCAGCTTGGCCGTAGGGGAGGCCCAGCATTTT. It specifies CASSLAVGEAQHF. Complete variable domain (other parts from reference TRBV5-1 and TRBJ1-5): KAGVTQTPRYLIKTRGQQVTLSCSPISGHRSVSWYQQTPGQGLQFLFEYFSETQRNKGNFPGRFSGRQFSNSRSEMNVSTLELGDSALYLCASSLAVGEAQHFGDGTRLSIL.